These 11 T cell receptor beta chains share one sample of origin, sequenced in a study of regulatory T cells in long-lasting Graves disease. Indicated time point: persistent/refractory GD, antithyroid drugs over 5 years with positive TRAb. The TCR library was prepared using RNA isolated from PBMCs. With iRepertoire HTBI primers and Arm-PCR of CDR3 regions, TCR beta libraries were built. TCRdb analysed the multiplex PCR reads with MiXCR anew, one entry per CDR3 protein. The table has 420,000 or so distinct CDR3 sequences, 23% seen once; the top ten hold 26%. The sample in question was peripheral blood mononuclear cells (PBMCs), obtained when the disease was refractory, from a patient treated with antithyroid drugs. These receptors were collected from a female donor with Graves disease.

The V and J genes are TRBV30 and TRBJ2-7; TRBD2 might be the D (5 bases). V was trimmed by 0 bases and J by 0 bases, leaving 9 bases between them. This CDR3 spans 14 amino acids. CDR1 GTSNPN and CDR2 SVGIG come from the germline V gene (reference sequence). CDR3 in DNA: TGTGCCTGGAGTGTAATGGGGAGCTCCTACGAGCAGTACTTC. Translation: CAWSVMGSSYEQYF.

The chain couples TRBV7-3 to TRBJ2-5; D gene ambiguous. The CDR3 length is 15 residues. Trimming took 4 bases from V and 1 from J, leaving 13 bases between them. Germline-derived CDR1 and CDR2 are SGHTA and FQGTGA. DNA for the CDR3: TGTGCCAGCAGCTCCATCGCCCAAAGCCAAGAGACCCAGTACTTC. Its protein product is CASSSIAQSQETQYF.

V is TRBV12-3 or TRBV12-4 and J is TRBJ2-6; no reliable D call. The CDR3 runs 14 residues. V lost 2 bases and J 2 bases, leaving 4 bases between the germline ends. CDR3: CASSLKPGANVLTF. The CDR3, as DNA: TGTGCCAGCAGTTTAAAACCTGGGGCCAACGTCCTGACTTTC.

The chain uses TRBV19 and TRBJ1-4; a weak D match, TRBD1 (5 bases). The germline V gene has CDR1 LNHDA and CDR2 SQIVND (reference sequence). The V and J ends lost 3 bases and 5 bases respectively, with 7 bases between them. The CDR3 is made up of 13 amino acids. CDR3 nucleotides: TGTGCCAGTAGTATGAACAGGAATGAAAAACTGTTTTTT. Translating it yields CASSMNRNEKLFF.

The V and J genes are TRBV11-1 and TRBJ2-3; no definite D call. Looked up from germline, CDR1 is SGHAT and CDR2 is FQDESV (reference sequence). V was cut by 1 base and J by 3 bases, with 11 bases left in between. The CDR3 extends over 15 amino acids. CDR3 residues: CASSLGSRATDTQYF. The CDR3 DNA reads as TGTGCCAGCAGCTTAGGATCTCGCGCAACAGATACGCAGTATTTT.

The genes are TRBV30 and TRBJ2-6; D is undetermined. Trimming took off 2 bases at V and 4 bases at J, with 12 bases between the two ends. This CDR3 is built from 15 residues. CDR1 is GTSNPN and CDR2 is SVGIG in the germline V gene (reference sequence). CDR3 nucleotides: TGTGCCTGGAGTTACCAGGCGGCGGGGGCCAACGTCCTGACTTTC. Protein sequence: CAWSYQAAGANVLTF. Full variable domain (remainder filled in from reference TRBV30 and TRBJ2-6): SQTIHQWPATLVQPVGSPLSLECTVEGTSNPNLYWYRQAAGRGLQLLFYSVGIGQISSEVPQNLSASRPQDRQFILSSKKLLLSDSGFYLCAWSYQAAGANVLTFGAGSRLTVL.

The rearrangement uses TRBV7-9 and TRBJ2-5; 7 positions match TRBD2. J was trimmed by 2 bases and V by 2 bases; bases with no gene match: 11. CDR1 SEHNR and CDR2 FQNEAQ come from the germline V gene (reference sequence). There are 17 residues in the CDR3. In nucleotides, the CDR3 is TGTGCCAGCAGCTTACCCCCTCGCGGGAGAGGGCAAGAGACCCAGTACTTC. Amino acids: CASSLPPRGRGQETQYF.

CDR3 in amino acids: CASSYSGLAGVGTGELFF. As DNA, the CDR3 is TGTGCCAGCAGTTACTCGGGACTAGCGGGAGTCGGAACCGGGGAGCTGTTTTTT. The chain has TRBV6-5 and TRBJ2-2; 14 bases line up with TRBD2. Germline V gene lookup returns CDR1 MNHEY and CDR2 SVGAGI. The V segment lost 0 bases and the J segment 5 bases; nucleotides outside the gene matches: 5. The length of the CDR3 is 18 residues.

The chain has TRBV6-1 and TRBJ1-5; D may be TRBD1 (5 bases). Germline V gene lookup returns CDR1 MNHNS and CDR2 SASEGT. Trimming removed 8 bases from V and 1 base from J, with 9 bases in between. There are 13 residues in the CDR3. CDR3 residues: CASGTVSNQPQHF. In DNA, the CDR3 is TGTGCCAGCGGGACGGTGAGCAATCAGCCCCAGCATTTT.

This clonotype has a count of ten or more. This chain links TRBV3-1 with TRBJ1-4; D uncertain. CDR3 size: 13 residues. Per germline, CDR1 LGHDT and CDR2 YNNKEL (reference sequence). Trimming shortened V by 2 bases and J by 4 bases, and 5 bases separated the two germline ends. CDR3 amino acids: CASSQSLNEKLFF. CDR3 coding DNA: TGTGCCAGCAGCCAATCGCTTAATGAAAAACTGTTTTTT.

Remarks on this clonotype: A much more abundant neighbour one base away suggests this may be a read error. The CDR3 sequence is CASNAQTSTGELFF. The CDR3 region has the DNA TGTGCCAGCAACGCACAGACGAGCACCGGGGAGCTGTTTTTT. V usage is TRBV6-2 or TRBV6-3 and J usage is TRBJ2-2; D is unresolved. The germline gives CDR1 MNHEY, CDR2 SVGEGT. Trimming took 7 bases from V and 4 from J, leaving 13 bases between them. The CDR3 length is 14 residues.